The entry below describes one T cell receptor beta chain. This specimen belongs to a study of blood T cell repertoires in COVID-19. As for the study in general: Acute-phase and convalescent COVID-19 samples originated in the United States, Italy and Spain. Nucleic acid was either cDNA or gDNA, and it came from T cells, B-cell-depleted T cells, or PBMCs.

The ends lost 0 bases at V and 5 bases at J; junction bases unmatched: 5. CDR1 and CDR2 (germline): MNHNS, SASEGT. This CDR3 is built from 16 residues. Original processing notes: Amplification of reference gene primers was used by the study to estimate nucleated cell counts. The protocol was immunoSEQ multiplex PCR, while the TCRdb copy is restricted to in-frame clones and leaves out a portion. The DNA was the basis for D and trimming; V, J and clone size are from that table. The sample has 10,000 or so clones; 82% are singletons. The specimen sequenced was peripheral blood. The chain employs TRBV6-1 and TRBJ2-5; TRBD1 matches 11 bases. The sequence was obtained from a human donor in a cohort sampled during active COVID-19. This chain's CDR3 is CASSEAKDRGRETQYF. CDR3 DNA: TGTGCCAGCAGTGAAGCCAAGGACAGGGGGCGGGAGACCCAGTACTTC.